One and the same sample provided the 29 T cell receptor beta chains below, sequenced in a study of blood T cell repertoires in COVID-19. The data were produced by immunoSEQ multiplex PCR, yet TCRdb's version contains in-frame clones alone and is incomplete. Of 100,000 or so clones detected, roughly four fifths appear once; the ten largest clones hold 20% to 25%. The material sequenced was peripheral blood. These TCRs come from a man aged 70-80 years with active or convalescent COVID-19.

The V gene is TRBV5-8, the J gene TRBJ1-1, with D possibly matching TRBD1 (6 bases). The CDR3 covers 13 residues. Germline-derived CDR1 and CDR2 are SGHTS and YDEGEE. V was trimmed by 2 bases and J by 5 bases, leaving 10 bases between them. In nucleotides, the CDR3 is TGTGCCAGCAGCTTACGGCAGGGGACTGAAGCTTTCTTT. It translates to CASSLRQGTEAFF.

This clone was recorded a few times. This chain links TRBV5-1 with TRBJ2-5, with 10 positions matching TRBD2. Trimming took 4 bases from V and 4 from J; bases not matched to a gene: 10. Germline CDR1 reads SGHRS; CDR2 reads YFSETQ. CDR3 length: 16 residues. The CDR3 DNA is TGCGCCAGCAGCCCGATTTCCGGGACTAGCGTAGAGACCCAGTACTTC. Protein: CASSPISGTSVETQYF.

This chain connects TRBV19 to TRBJ1-2; 9 positions match TRBD1. The CDR3 totals 14 residues. The J segment lost 8 bases and the V segment lost 6 bases, leaving 10 bases of the junction unmatched. CDR1 is LNHDA and CDR2 is SQIVND in the germline V gene (reference sequence). The CDR3 region has the DNA TGTGCCAGTAGCGAAGGCGGGACAGGGTACGGCTACACCTTC. Translating it yields CASSEGGTGYGYTF.

The V gene is TRBV6-5, the J gene TRBJ2-1; TRBD2 matches at 9 bases. This CDR3 has 15 amino acids. V lost 6 bases, J lost 6 bases, and 9 bases stayed unmatched. Germline assignment: CDR1 MNHEY and CDR2 SVGAGI. Written as DNA, the CDR3 is TGTGCCAGCAGCCCCGGGACTAGCATCCGCAATGAGCAGTTCTTC. It translates to CASSPGTSIRNEQFF.

The rearrangement links TRBV11-2 to TRBJ2-7, with 14 positions matching TRBD2. The CDR3 loop spans 18 amino acids. With 3 bases clipped from V and 3 bases from J, the junction kept 10 bases outside the gene matches. Germline assignment: CDR1 SGHAT and CDR2 FQNNGV. CDR3 nucleotides: TGTGCCAGCAGCTTTTCCCCGGGCGGGACTAGCGGGAGCTACGAGCAGTACTTC. Its translation is CASSFSPGGTSGSYEQYF.

This clone has just a few counts. The rearrangement uses TRBV2 and TRBJ1-2, with 8 positions matching TRBD1. V lost 3 bases and J lost 7; bases outside the gene matches: 1. This CDR3 has 12 amino acids. In germline, CDR1 is SNHLY, CDR2 FYNNEI. CDR3 loop: CASSEDRVGYTF. The DNA for the CDR3 is TGTGCCAGCAGTGAGGACAGGGTTGGCTACACCTTC.

This rearrangement joins TRBV19 to TRBJ2-3; TRBD2 might be the D (5 bases). V lost 5 bases, J lost 0 bases, and 24 bases lay in between. The germline CDR1 and CDR2 sequences are LNHDA and SQIVND (reference sequence). The CDR3 consists of 19 residues. The CDR3 sequence: CASSLRGGQARLSTDTQYF. The CDR3 DNA reads as TGTGCCAGTAGTCTACGAGGAGGCCAAGCAAGATTAAGCACAGATACGCAGTATTTT.

The chain carries TRBV10-2 and TRBJ1-2; D call uncertain. The CDR3 runs to 13 residues. Germline V gene sequence: CDR1 WSHSY, CDR2 SAAADI. Trimming removed 4 bases at V and 2 bases at J, with 8 bases between. The CDR3 DNA reads as TGCGCCAGCAGTGTCAACAGCAACTATGGCTACACCTTC. Translation gives CASSVNSNYGYTF.

The chain is built from TRBV29-1 and TRBJ2-3; 9 bases match TRBD1. The CDR3 runs 13 residues. The germline V gene encodes CDR1 SQVTM and CDR2 ANQGSEA. V dropped 6 bases and J dropped 4; count of bases not matched to a gene: 5. CDR3 bases: TGCAGCGTGGGGGGACAGGGAGCAGATACGCAGTATTTT. This sequence encodes CSVGGQGADTQYF.

This clone was recorded only once. The chain employs TRBV28 and TRBJ2-2; D gene ambiguous. The germline CDR1 and CDR2 sequences are MDHEN and SYDVKM. This CDR3 comprises 13 residues. Trimming took 1 base from V and 6 from J, leaving 6 bases between them. The CDR3 coding sequence is TGTGCCAGCAGTTTATTACGGGCCGGGGAGCTGTTTTTT. Its translation: CASSLLRAGELFF.

The chain links TRBV5-6 to TRBJ1-1, with 7 bases fitting TRBD1. The CDR3 runs to 13 residues. Trimming cost V 4 bases and J 1 base; bases outside gene matches: 1. Germline CDR1 is SGHDT and CDR2 is YYEEEE. DNA of the CDR3: TGTGCCAGCAGCGGGGACAGGAACACTGAAGCTTTCTTT. This codes for CASSGDRNTEAFF.

This rearrangement joins TRBV7-9 to TRBJ1-4, with 8 nucleotides matching TRBD1. CDR1 is SEHNR and CDR2 is FQNEAQ in the germline V gene (reference sequence). The junction had 8 bases not matched to a gene; V was cut back by 5 bases and J by 0 bases. This CDR3 comprises 17 residues. The CDR3 coding sequence is TGTGCCAGCAGCCTCTGGACAGGGAGTGCAACTAATGAAAAACTGTTTTTT. This encodes CASSLWTGSATNEKLFF.

This clone was seen more than once but under ten times. This sequence joins TRBV3-1 (or the pseudogene TRBV3-2) and TRBJ1-2, with 7 positions matching TRBD1. Trimming at V came to 2 bases and at J to 3 bases, leaving 3 bases not matched to a gene. The germline gives CDR1 LGHDT, CDR2 YNNKEL (reference sequence). The CDR3 is 14 amino acids. The CDR3 here is CASSQQGDDYGYTF. The CDR3 bases are TGTGCCAGCAGCCAACAGGGGGACGACTATGGCTACACCTTC.

This clone was picked up one time. The chain uses TRBV2 and TRBJ2-3; 9 bases fit TRBD1. Germline V gene lookup returns CDR1 SNHLY and CDR2 FYNNEI. The trim removed 3 bases at V and 3 bases at J, leaving 13 bases unmatched. The CDR3 contains 18 residues. CDR3 DNA sequence: TGTGCCAGCAGTGAGACGGGGGGAGGACAGGGGAGGACAGATACGCAGTATTTT. Translating it yields CASSETGGGQGRTDTQYF. Together with reference TRBV2 and TRBJ2-3, the CDR3 gives the full variable domain: EPEVTQTPSHQVTQMGQEVILRCVPISNHLYFYWYRQILGQKVEFLVSFYNNEISEKSEIFDDQFSVERPDGSNFTLKIRSTKLEDSAMYFCASSETGGGQGRTDTQYFGPGTRLTVL.

The V call is TRBV11-2, the J call TRBJ2-7, with D unresolved. The length of the CDR3 is 13 residues. Looked up from germline, CDR1 is SGHAT and CDR2 is FQNNGV. Between the trimmed V and J ends, which lost 1 base and 7 bases, there was a span of 11 bases. CDR3 bases: TGTGCCAGCAGCTTAGGCGGCACAAGAGAGCAGTACTTC. Amino acid sequence: CASSLGGTREQYF.

V and J are TRBV7-2 and TRBJ1-2; TRBD1 aligns across 11 bases. The CDR3 spans 18 residues. V was clipped by 2 bases and J by 6 bases; unmatched bases: 14. Germline V gene lookup returns CDR1 SGHTA and CDR2 FQGNSA. CDR3 nucleotide sequence: TGTGCCAGCAGCTTATTTAGGACAGGGGGCGCGTCGGATGATGGCTACACCTTC. The encoded protein is CASSLFRTGGASDDGYTF.

As regards this clone: The sample carries other DNA sequences with the same CDR3. V is TRBV2 and J is TRBJ2-1, with TRBD1 matching 10 bases. V lost 4 bases and J lost 1; bases outside the gene matches: 1. Per germline, CDR1 SNHLY and CDR2 FYNNEI. The CDR3 is 15 amino acids. Here the CDR3 DNA reads TGTGCCAGCAGTGGGGGACAGGGGTCCTACAATGAGCAGTTCTTC. Its translation: CASSGGQGSYNEQFF.

This clone is a singleton in its sample. This CDR3 reads CASTTGTIDSPLHF. Written as DNA, the CDR3 is TGTGCCAGCACCACCGGGACAATCGATTCACCCCTCCACTTT. The rearrangement joins TRBV2 to TRBJ1-6; TRBD1 might be the D (6 bases). The CDR3 spans 14 residues. V was shortened by 7 bases and J by 8 bases, with 15 bases between the two germline ends. CDR1 is SNHLY, CDR2 FYNNEI, per germline.

The V and J genes are TRBV5-5 and TRBJ2-5; D perhaps matches TRBD1 (6 bases). Deletions cut 4 bases from V and 4 bases from J, with 14 bases between. Germline V lookup: CDR1 SGHKS, CDR2 YYEKEE (reference sequence). The CDR3 totals 14 residues. CDR3 protein: CASSDTTGPETQYF. CDR3 DNA sequence: TGTGCCAGCAGCGACACGACAGGTCCAGAGACCCAGTACTTC. The whole variable domain, filled in from reference TRBV5-5 and TRBJ2-5, reads DAGVTQSPTHLIKTRGQQVTLRCSPISGHKSVSWYQQVLGQGPQFIFQYYEKEERGRGNFPDRFSARQFPNYSSELNVNALLLGDSALYLCASSDTTGPETQYFGPGTRLLVL.

The CDR3 loop is CAYTGQGSYTQYF. Here the CDR3 DNA reads TGTGCCTATACGGGACAGGGGTCATATACGCAGTATTTT. This rearrangement joins TRBV30 to TRBJ2-3; 10 bases are shared with TRBD1. V gave up 7 bases and J gave up 7 bases; unmatched junction bases: 8. Germline CDR1 reads GTSNPN; CDR2 reads SVGIG (reference sequence). The length of the CDR3 is 13 residues.

The V and J genes are TRBV29-1 and TRBJ2-3; TRBD2 is a possible D gene (7 bases). The germline V gene has CDR1 SQVTM and CDR2 ANQGSEA. Trimming removed 6 bases from V and 6 bases from J, with 16 bases in between. This CDR3 contains 13 residues. This CDR3 is CSVDRGAIDTQYF. The CDR3 bases are TGCAGCGTGGACCGGGGGGCGATCGATACGCAGTATTTT.

The chain joins TRBV19 to TRBJ1-5, with 8 bases that match TRBD1. The V segment lost 7 bases and the J segment 2 bases; nucleotides outside the gene matches: 4. The CDR3 has 14 residues. Germline CDR1 and CDR2: LNHDA and SQIVND (reference sequence). DNA for the CDR3: TGTGCCAGTACCATGACAGGGGGCAATCAGCCCCAGCATTTT. The encoded protein is CASTMTGGNQPQHF.

The gene calls are TRBV28 and TRBJ1-1, with TRBD1 identical over 7 bases. V lost 6 bases, J lost 1 base, and 5 bases stayed unmatched. This CDR3 spans 14 amino acids. Per the germline V gene, CDR1 is MDHEN and CDR2 is SYDVKM. The CDR3 reads CASREQGPNTEAFF. CDR3 bases: TGTGCCAGCAGGGAACAGGGGCCGAACACTGAAGCTTTCTTT.

In its sample, this clone was seen once. This chain uses TRBV27 with TRBJ1-2; TRBD1 aligns across 7 bases. The J segment lost 4 bases and the V segment lost 3 bases, leaving 5 bases of the junction unmatched. Germline lookup yields CDR1 MNHEY and CDR2 SMNVEV (reference sequence). CDR3 size: 14 residues. CDR3 coding DNA: TGTGCCAGCAGTTTCAGGGGACAGCCCTATGGCTACACCTTC. Translated, it gives CASSFRGQPYGYTF.

The table lists this clone with a few counts. V gene TRBV5-1 combines with J gene TRBJ2-5; weak D call: TRBD1 (6 bases). This CDR3 is 16 amino acids long. Deletions cut 4 bases from V and 1 base from J, with 17 bases between. Germline values: CDR1 SGHRS, CDR2 YFSETQ. The CDR3 sequence is CASSRRPDRIQETQYF. DNA of the CDR3: TGCGCCAGCAGCCGCAGGCCCGACAGGATCCAAGAGACCCAGTACTTC.

This chain connects TRBV19 to TRBJ2-1; the match to TRBD1 covers 7 bases. The V gene's germline CDR1 is LNHDA and CDR2 SQIVND (reference sequence). Germline trimming cut 10 bases from V and 6 bases from J; bases unmatched to any gene: 6. The CDR3 spans 12 residues. The CDR3 here is CATCDRVNEQFF. The CDR3 bases are TGTGCCACCTGCGACAGGGTCAATGAGCAGTTCTTC.

A single count supports this clone. The chain joins TRBV19 to TRBJ1-4; D unresolved. V was pared by 2 bases and J by 8 bases, with 12 bases between. Germline-derived CDR1 and CDR2 are LNHDA and SQIVND (reference sequence). The CDR3 covers 14 residues. In DNA, the CDR3 is TGTGCCAGTAGTATAACGGGTTCGGGGGAAAAACTGTTTTTT. This gives the protein CASSITGSGEKLFF.

J is TRBJ2-3 and V is TRBV3-1 (or the pseudogene TRBV3-2); a weak D match, TRBD2 (5 bases). V was pared by 4 bases and J by 1 base, with 12 bases between. The CDR3 has 15 residues. Per germline, CDR1 LGHDT and CDR2 YNNKEL (reference sequence). CDR3 protein: CASSRAETRTDTQYF. The CDR3 DNA reads TGTGCCAGCAGCCGAGCGGAGACGCGCACAGATACGCAGTATTTT.

This clone was detected only once. The chain recombines TRBV27 with TRBJ1-2; D ambiguous. Per the germline V gene, CDR1 is MNHEY and CDR2 is SMNVEV (reference sequence). The length of the CDR3 is 15 residues. V shed 6 bases and J shed 5 bases, with 19 bases lying between them. The CDR3 DNA sequence: TGTGCCAGCAGATCCCTTAGTGTCCGGAGATATGGCTACACCTTC. Translating it yields CASRSLSVRRYGYTF.